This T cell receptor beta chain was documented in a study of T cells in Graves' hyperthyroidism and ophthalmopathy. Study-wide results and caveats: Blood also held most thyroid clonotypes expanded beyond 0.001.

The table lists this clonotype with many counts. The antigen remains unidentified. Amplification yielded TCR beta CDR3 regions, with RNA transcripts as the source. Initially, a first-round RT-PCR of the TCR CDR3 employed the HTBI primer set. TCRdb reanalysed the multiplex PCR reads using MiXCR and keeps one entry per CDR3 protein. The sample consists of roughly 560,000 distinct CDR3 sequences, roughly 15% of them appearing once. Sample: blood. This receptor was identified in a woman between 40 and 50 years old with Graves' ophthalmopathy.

As DNA, the CDR3 is TGTGCCACCAGCAGAGATCGGCTGACACAAGAGACCCAGTACTTC. Its protein product is CATSRDRLTQETQYF. This chain connects TRBV15 to TRBJ2-5, with D hard to call. CDR3 size: 15 residues. The germline V gene has CDR1 LNHNV and CDR2 YYDKDF (reference sequence). Between the trimmed V and J ends, which lost 0 bases and 2 bases, there was a span of 10 bases.